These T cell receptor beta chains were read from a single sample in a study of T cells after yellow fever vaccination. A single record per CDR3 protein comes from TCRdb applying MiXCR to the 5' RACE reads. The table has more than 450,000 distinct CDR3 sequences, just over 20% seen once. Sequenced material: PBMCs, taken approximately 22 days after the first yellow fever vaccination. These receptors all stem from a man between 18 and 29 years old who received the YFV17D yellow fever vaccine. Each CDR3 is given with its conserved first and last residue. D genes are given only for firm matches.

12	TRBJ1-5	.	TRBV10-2	CASSDPLQPQHF
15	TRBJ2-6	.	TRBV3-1	CASSQGGGGANVLTF
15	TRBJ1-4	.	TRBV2	CASSVTGTFNEKLFF
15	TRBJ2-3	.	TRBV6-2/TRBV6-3	CASSYSTESTDTQYF
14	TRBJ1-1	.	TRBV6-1	CASRKTSSYTEAFF
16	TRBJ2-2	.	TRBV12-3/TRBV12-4	CASTKQGSANTGELFF
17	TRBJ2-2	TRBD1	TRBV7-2	CASSFTTGHANTGELFF
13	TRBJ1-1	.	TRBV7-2	CASSRIMNTEAFF
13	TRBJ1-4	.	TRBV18	CASSPGWKEKLFF
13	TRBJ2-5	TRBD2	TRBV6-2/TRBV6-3	CASSLTSGETQYF
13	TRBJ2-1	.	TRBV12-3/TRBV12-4	CASRPILYNEQFF
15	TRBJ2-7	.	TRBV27	CASSYAGANTYEQYF
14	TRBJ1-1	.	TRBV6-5	CASSYPGRGTEAFF
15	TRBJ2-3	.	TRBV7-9	CASSSGSSPQGTQYF
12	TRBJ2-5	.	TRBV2	CASSSGVETQYF
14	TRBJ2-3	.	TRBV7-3	CASSSSALGTPQYF